This entry lists 2 T cell receptor beta chains sequenced from one sample in a study of beta chain features in type 1 diabetes (dated by TCRdb to between 2017 and 2018). General findings and caveats noted by the study authors: In all four CD4+ subsets, TCRB CDR3 length was moderately but significantly shorter in type 1 diabetes patients.

Library preparation employed the immunoSEQ multiplex PCR assay. The entire amount of isolated RNA was reverse transcribed using the High Capacity cDNA Reverse Transcription Kit, so the sequenced TCRB transcripts were expressed ones. Entries here come from immuneACCESS through TCRdb and include only in-frame sequences with V and J called. Some clones fail to appear in such tables; in the studies checked, an unresolved V gene covers under half of the shortfall, and the cause of the remainder is unknown. The sample table shows about 53,000 clones, and about 64% are seen once. The ten largest clones add up to approximately 0.29% of the sample. No antigen is known for these receptors. The sample comprised stem cell memory CD4+ T cells from blood. The cell subset or site label corresponds to: stem cell-like memory CD4+ T cells. The receptors originated from a woman in her 30s with type 1 diabetes.

The genes are TRBV5-1 and TRBJ2-1; no clear D gene. The CDR3 runs 13 residues. Trimming took 0 bases from V and 6 from J, leaving 7 bases between them. The germline V gene encodes CDR1 SGHRS and CDR2 YFSETQ. The chain's CDR3 is CASSLGFGNEQFF. CDR3 bases: TGCGCCAGCAGCTTGGGATTCGGCAATGAGCAGTTCTTC.

The chain employs TRBV9 and TRBJ2-1, with TRBD2 matching 12 bases. CDR1 SGDLS and CDR2 YYNGEE come from the germline V gene. V was pared by 3 bases and J by 5 bases, with 6 bases of the junction left unmatched. The CDR3 totals 16 residues. In nucleotides, the CDR3 is TGTGCCAGCAGCGAGCCGGGACTAGCGGGTCACAATGAGCAGTTCTTC. Its translation: CASSEPGLAGHNEQFF.